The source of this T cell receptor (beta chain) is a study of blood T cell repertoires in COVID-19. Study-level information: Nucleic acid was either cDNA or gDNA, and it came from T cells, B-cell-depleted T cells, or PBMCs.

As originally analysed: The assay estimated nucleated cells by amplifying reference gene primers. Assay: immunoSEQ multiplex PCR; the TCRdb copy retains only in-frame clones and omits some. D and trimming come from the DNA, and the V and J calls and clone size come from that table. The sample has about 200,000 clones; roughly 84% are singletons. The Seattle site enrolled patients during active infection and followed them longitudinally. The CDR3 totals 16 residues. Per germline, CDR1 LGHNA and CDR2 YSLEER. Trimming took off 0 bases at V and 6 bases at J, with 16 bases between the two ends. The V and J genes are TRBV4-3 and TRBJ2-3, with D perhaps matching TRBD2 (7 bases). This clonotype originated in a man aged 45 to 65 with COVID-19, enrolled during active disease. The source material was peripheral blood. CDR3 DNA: TGCGCCAGCAGCCAAGATATGGCGGGGAGGGGGGATACGCAGTATTTT. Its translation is CASSQDMAGRGDTQYF.